This T cell receptor beta chain originates from a study of T cell repertoires in aging, cancer and after chemotherapy. Across the study: Healthy donor repertoires were recorded over several months to years and showed clear clonal overlap. Findings of the study overall: In healthy donors, age-related TCR diversity loss mainly reflected lost richness.

Peripheral blood genomic DNA, not sorted cells or RNA, was the template. Comment on this clonotype: Its specificity is unknown.

A mixed TRB-A/B primer pool amplified rearranged TRB by multiplex touch-down PCR. TCRdb re-called the multiplex PCR reads with MiXCR, one entry per CDR3 protein. This sample has around 17,000 distinct CDR3 sequences, with 45% to 50% found just once. This CDR3 has 14 residues. Germline loops: CDR1 SGHRS, CDR2 YFSETQ. V dropped 0 bases and J dropped 11 bases, with 15 bases sitting between them. This sequence was found in a human donor in good health. The chain is built from TRBV5-1 and TRBJ2-1; D tentatively reads TRBD1 or TRBD2 (6 bases each). Sequencing was done on a sample of blood. The chain's CDR3 is CASSLGLGGYQQFF. Here the CDR3 DNA reads TGCGCCAGCAGCTTGGGACTAGGGGGATACCAGCAGTTCTTC. The variable domain in full, completed from reference TRBV5-1 and TRBJ2-1, reads KAGVTQTPRYLIKTRGQQVTLSCSPISGHRSVSWYQQTPGQGLQFLFEYFSETQRNKGNFPGRFSGRQFSNSRSEMNVSTLELGDSALYLCASSLGLGGYQQFFGPGTRLTVL.